The next 11 T cell receptor beta chains were all read from a single sample in a study of identical twins. Each CDR3 protein gets one entry after TCRdb re-called the 5' RACE reads with MiXCR. Among around 670,000 distinct CDR3 sequences listed, around 6.1% were seen once. Sequenced material: naive T cells sorted from blood. These receptors all come from a man aged 18 to 29 in good health.

The CDR3 reads CASSFLRQGIIGELFF. In DNA form, the CDR3 reads TGTGCCAGCAGCTTCCTGCGGCAGGGGATAATCGGGGAGCTGTTTTTT. The genes are TRBV7-9 and TRBJ2-2; possible D gene TRBD1, 6 bases. This CDR3 contains 16 residues. The V gene's germline CDR1 is SEHNR and CDR2 FQNEAQ (reference sequence). Trimming stripped 3 bases from V and 7 bases from J, with 18 bases between.

The chain joins TRBV14 to TRBJ2-7; TRBD1 is a possible D gene (6 bases). From germline, CDR1 is SGHDN and CDR2 FVKESK. The CDR3 spans 18 residues. V dropped 0 bases and J dropped 4 bases, with 22 bases sitting between them. CDR3: CASSQDNQGSGLRYEQYF. CDR3 in DNA: TGTGCCAGCAGCCAAGATAATCAGGGGTCAGGACTTCGATACGAGCAGTACTTC. Filled out from reference TRBV14 and TRBJ2-7, the complete variable domain reads EAGVTQFPSHSVIEKGQTVTLRCDPISGHDNLYWYRRVMGKEIKFLLHFVKESKQDESGMPNNRFLAERTGGTYSTLKVQPAELEDSGVYFCASSQDNQGSGLRYEQYFGPGTRLTVT.

This clonotype occurred many times. The V and J genes are TRBV28 and TRBJ1-2; 10 nucleotides match TRBD1. There are 14 residues in the CDR3. The germline V gene has CDR1 MDHEN and CDR2 SYDVKM. Trimming cost V 10 bases and J 4 bases; bases outside gene matches: 9. CDR3 DNA sequence: TGTGCCATACTGACAGGGGGCTTTGGCTATGGCTACACCTTC. Translating it yields CAILTGGFGYGYTF.

The V call is TRBV6-1, the J call TRBJ1-5; TRBD1 aligns across 9 bases. The germline gives CDR1 MNHNS, CDR2 SASEGT. The CDR3 totals 13 residues. V was clipped by 6 bases and J by 7 bases; unmatched bases: 4. CDR3 sequence: CASRATGGQPQHF. DNA for the CDR3: TGTGCCAGCAGAGCAACAGGGGGCCAGCCCCAGCATTTT.

This clonotype was counted ten times or more. The chain employs TRBV12-3 or TRBV12-4 and TRBJ2-1; TRBD2 agrees at 10 bases. The CDR3 covers 17 residues. Trimming cost V 2 bases and J 1 base; bases outside gene matches: 5. The CDR3 DNA is TGTGCCAGCAGTTTACGGCTAGCGGGAGAATCCTACAATGAGCAGTTCTTC. Encoded protein: CASSLRLAGESYNEQFF.

The chain couples TRBV20-1 to TRBJ1-2; D might be TRBD1 (5 bases). The CDR3 runs to 15 residues. Trimming cost V 6 bases and J 5 bases, with 22 bases left between them. CDR1 DFQATT and CDR2 SNEGSKA come from the germline V gene (reference sequence). CDR3 nucleotide sequence: TGCAGTGCCAGGGCGGCACAGGTAGTTTTGTATGGCTACACCTTC. It codes for CSARAAQVVLYGYTF.

This clonotype was seen many times. This rearrangement joins TRBV5-1 to TRBJ2-7, with TRBD2 matching over 9 bases. In germline, CDR1 is SGHRS, CDR2 YFSETQ. The CDR3 consists of 15 residues. V trimming: 4 bases; J trimming: 5 bases; junction bases outside the gene matches: 10. CDR3: CASSAQPGLAHEQYV. The DNA for the CDR3 is TGCGCCAGCAGCGCACAACCGGGACTAGCCCACGAGCAGTACGTC.

The gene calls are TRBV25-1 and TRBJ1-2; D is unclear. CDR1 and CDR2 from the germline V gene are MGHDK and SYGVNS. The CDR3 contains 12 residues. V lost 4 bases to trimming and J lost 5 bases, with 8 bases between them. The DNA for the CDR3 is TGTGCCAGCAGTGGGGGTGGGTATGGCTACACCTTC. This sequence encodes CASSGGGYGYTF.

In its sample, this clonotype was seen many times. J is TRBJ2-3 and V is TRBV29-1; the D is unclear. Germline CDR1 is SQVTM and CDR2 is ANQGSEA. The CDR3 is made up of 13 amino acids. Trimming took 4 bases from V and 0 from J, leaving 8 bases between them. The CDR3 nucleotides read TGCAGCGTTGTTGGCAGGAGCACAGATACGCAGTATTTT. It encodes CSVVGRSTDTQYF.

This clonotype was observed a few times. J is TRBJ2-7 and V is TRBV29-1; 7 positions match TRBD1. The CDR3 contains 13 residues. The junction had 5 bases not matched to a gene; V was cut back by 4 bases and J by 2 bases. CDR1 SQVTM and CDR2 ANQGSEA come from the germline V gene. The CDR3 loop is CSVVMDRPYEQYF. The CDR3 DNA reads as TGCAGCGTTGTAATGGACAGGCCCTACGAGCAGTACTTC.

This clonotype was found many times. The chain carries TRBV7-9 and TRBJ2-1; unclear D gene. Trimming took off 11 bases at V and 4 bases at J, with 18 bases between the two ends. The CDR3 loop spans 14 amino acids. CDR1 is SEHNR and CDR2 is FQNEAQ in the germline V gene (reference sequence). This CDR3 is CAFGETPPYNEQFF. The CDR3 nucleotides are TGTGCCTTCGGAGAGACCCCCCCTTACAATGAGCAGTTCTTC.